Reported below is one TCR beta chain. What it binds is not known. This sample was taken from a study of memory CD4+ T cells and cytomegalovirus serostatus. Looking at the study overall: Donors were healthy Belgian adults, 10 or so CMV seropositive and 24 seronegative. Study-level points and caveats: Of 150 to 200 reported CMV TCRbeta sequences, roughly 67 were found in memory CD4+ repertoires.

The CDR3 has 16 amino acids. The V segment lost 5 bases and the J segment 3 bases; nucleotides outside the gene matches: 10. CDR1 is LNHDA, CDR2 SQIVND, per germline (reference sequence). Repertoires were generated with immunoSEQ multiplex PCR, while TCRdb's copy carries only in-frame clones and drops some. Of 30,000 to 45,000 clones in the sample, 79% were seen once. Single viable CD3+CD4+CD8-CD45RO+ cells were sorted as the memory CD4+ T cells. Serostatus was set by detecting CMV pp150, pp28, p38, p52 IgG. This chain joins TRBV19 and TRBJ1-5, with 7 positions matching TRBD1. This receptor was obtained from an adult in good health and CMV-seropositive. Source material: memory CD4+ T cells from blood. CDR3 sequence: CASSPRTGSLNQPQHF. Here the CDR3 DNA reads TGTGCCAGTAGTCCCCGGACAGGCAGCCTCAATCAGCCCCAGCATTTT.